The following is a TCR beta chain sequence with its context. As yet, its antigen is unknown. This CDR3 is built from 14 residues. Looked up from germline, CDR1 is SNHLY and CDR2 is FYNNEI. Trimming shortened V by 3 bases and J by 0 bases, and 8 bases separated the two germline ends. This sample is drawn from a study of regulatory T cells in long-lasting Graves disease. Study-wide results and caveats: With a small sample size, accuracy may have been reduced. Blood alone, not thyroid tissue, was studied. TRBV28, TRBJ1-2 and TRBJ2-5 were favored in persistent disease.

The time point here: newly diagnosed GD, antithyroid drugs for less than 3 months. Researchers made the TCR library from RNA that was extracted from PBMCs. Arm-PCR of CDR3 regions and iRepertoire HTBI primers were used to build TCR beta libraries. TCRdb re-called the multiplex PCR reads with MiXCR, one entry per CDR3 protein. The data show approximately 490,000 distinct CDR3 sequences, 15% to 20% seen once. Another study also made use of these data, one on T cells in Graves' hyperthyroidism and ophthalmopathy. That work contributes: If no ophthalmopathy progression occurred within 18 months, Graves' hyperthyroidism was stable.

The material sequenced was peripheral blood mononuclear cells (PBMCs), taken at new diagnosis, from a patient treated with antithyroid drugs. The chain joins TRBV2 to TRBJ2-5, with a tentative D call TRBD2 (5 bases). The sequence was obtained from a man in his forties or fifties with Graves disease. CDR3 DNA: TGTGCCAGCAGTGACGACTACTACCAAGAGACCCAGTACTTC. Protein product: CASSDDYYQETQYF.